This T cell receptor (beta chain) was identified during a study of blood T cell repertoires in COVID-19. Across the study: Samples came from the United States, Italy and Spain, spanning acute and convalescent COVID-19. Sample material is recorded as cDNA or gDNA derived from T cells, B-cell-depleted T cells, or PBMCs.

How the authors handled the data: Reference gene primer amplification gave estimated nucleated cell counts. The assay was immunoSEQ multiplex PCR, and TCRdb's table has in-frame clones only and misses some. V and J calls plus clone size are reproduced from that table; the DNA served to infer D and trimming. The sample shows some 150,000 clones, 75% to 90% of them seen only once. The CDR3 has 13 residues. Germline-derived CDR1 and CDR2 are SEHNR and FQNEAQ (reference sequence). V lost 5 bases to trimming and J lost 6 bases, with 10 bases between them. The sequence derives from a woman between 40 and 50 years old with acute or convalescent COVID-19. Input material: peripheral blood. The chain uses TRBV7-9 and TRBJ2-2, with D possibly TRBD2 on 5 matching bases. CDR3 region: CASSPVGAGELFF. DNA of the CDR3: TGTGCCAGCAGCCCGGTCGGGGCCGGGGAGCTGTTTTTT.